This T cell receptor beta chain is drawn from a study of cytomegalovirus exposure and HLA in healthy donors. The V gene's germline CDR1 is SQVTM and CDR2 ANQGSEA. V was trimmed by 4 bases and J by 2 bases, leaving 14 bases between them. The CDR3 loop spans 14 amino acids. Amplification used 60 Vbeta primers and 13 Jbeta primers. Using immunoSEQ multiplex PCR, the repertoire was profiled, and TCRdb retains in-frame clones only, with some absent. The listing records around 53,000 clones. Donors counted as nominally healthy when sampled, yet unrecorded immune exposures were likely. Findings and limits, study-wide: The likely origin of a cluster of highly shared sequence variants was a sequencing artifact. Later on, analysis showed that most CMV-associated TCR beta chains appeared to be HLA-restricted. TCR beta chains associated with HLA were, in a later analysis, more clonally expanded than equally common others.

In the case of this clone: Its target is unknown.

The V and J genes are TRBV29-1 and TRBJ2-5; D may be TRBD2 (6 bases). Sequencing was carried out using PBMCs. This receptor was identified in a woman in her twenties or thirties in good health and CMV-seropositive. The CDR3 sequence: CSVALAANQETQYF. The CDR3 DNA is TGCAGCGTTGCCTTAGCGGCTAATCAAGAGACCCAGTACTTC.